The 3 T cell receptor beta chains below come from one sample, sequenced in a study of CD8 T cells in ankylosing spondylitis. TCRdb used MiXCR to reprocess the 5' RACE reads, holding one entry per CDR3 protein. The sample has over 100,000 distinct CDR3 sequences, about an eighth seen once. Specimen: blood, either unsorted or a sorted T cell fraction (not recorded which). The receptors were gathered from a female donor with ankylosing spondylitis or in good health (not recorded which).

This clonotype was seen at least ten times. The V gene is TRBV7-2, the J gene TRBJ2-1; 12 nucleotides match TRBD2. Germline CDR1 SGHTA, CDR2 FQGNSA. The CDR3 spans 15 residues. J lost 8 bases, V lost 4 bases, and 6 bases had no gene match. The CDR3 region is CASSSLAGGGHEQFF. The CDR3 bases are TGTGCCAGCAGCTCGCTAGCGGGAGGGGGACATGAGCAGTTCTTC.

This clonotype was counted ten times or more. The gene calls are TRBV7-9 and TRBJ2-1, with 13 bases aligning to TRBD2. There are 15 residues in the CDR3. In germline, CDR1 is SEHNR, CDR2 FQNEAQ (reference sequence). The trim removed 5 bases at V and 5 bases at J, leaving 3 bases unmatched. This CDR3 reads CASSPGTSGDNEQFF. CDR3 coding DNA: TGTGCCAGCAGCCCCGGGACTAGCGGGGACAATGAGCAGTTCTTC.

This clonotype was counted at least ten times. This chain uses TRBV30 with TRBJ1-5; D is undetermined. Germline CDR1 is GTSNPN and CDR2 is SVGIG (reference sequence). This CDR3 is built from 15 residues. Trimming pared 0 bases from V and 3 bases from J, leaving 12 bases between. The CDR3 bases are TGTGCCTGGAGTGTACGCGGAGGACCCAATCAGCCCCAGCATTTT. Translated, it gives CAWSVRGGPNQPQHF.